The rows below give T cell receptor beta chains drawn from one sample of a study of blood T cell repertoires in COVID-19. Assay used: immunoSEQ multiplex PCR; TCRdb lists only in-frame clones, some missing. This table has about 150,000 clones, roughly 78% appearing once. Sequencing was done on a sample of PBMCs or T cells enriched from blood (not recorded which). These receptors all come from a woman aged 70-85 years in a cohort exposed to, infected with or recovered from COVID-19 (not recorded which). Both conserved end residues are part of each CDR3. A D gene is named only where the DNA matches it firmly. Rows give clone size only sometimes, using once, few, many, or a class for an expanded clone.

j_call clone_size v_call d_call cdr3_aa cdr3_nt
TRBJ1-2 - TRBV5-1 - CASSLGLDYGYTF TGCGCCAGCAGCTTGGGGTTAGACTATGGCTACACCTTC
TRBJ1-3 - TRBV18 - CASSPGTLGNTIYF TGTGCCAGCTCACCAGGGACTCTTGGAAACACCATATATTTT
TRBJ2-1 - TRBV28 TRBD2 CASSSTSGSHNEQFF TGTGCCAGCAGCTCGACTAGCGGGAGTCACAATGAGCAGTTCTTC
TRBJ2-5 - TRBV18 - CASSPATKETQYF TGTGCCAGCTCACCAGCGACAAAAGAGACCCAGTACTTC
TRBJ2-7 - TRBV11-2 - CASSPIPYEQYF TGTGCCAGCAGCCCTATCCCCTACGAGCAGTACTTC
TRBJ1-5 - TRBV10-1 - CASSVPGAEPQHF TGCGCCAGCAGTGTTCCAGGGGCTGAGCCCCAGCATTTT
TRBJ1-6 - TRBV5-3 TRBD1 CARSFQDRHSPLHF TGTGCCAGAAGCTTCCAGGACAGGCATTCACCCCTCCACTTT
TRBJ1-2 - TRBV21-1 - CASSKALGQGSDF TGTGCCAGCAGCAAAGCGCTAGGACAGGGTTCCGACTTC
TRBJ2-5 - TRBV28 - CASSAPPHRGTQYF TGTGCCAGCAGTGCCCCACCCCATCGAGGGACCCAGTACTTC
TRBJ2-3 - TRBV6-5 TRBD1 CASSSEGAGADTQYF TGTGCCAGCAGTTCCGAGGGGGCAGGAGCAGATACGCAGTATTTT
TRBJ2-1 once TRBV6-5 - CASRPLWGAYNEQFF TGTGCCAGCCGACCCCTATGGGGGGCCTACAATGAGCAGTTCTTC
TRBJ2-1 - TRBV11-2 TRBD2 CASSLTLRELNNEQFF TGTGCCAGCAGCTTAACTTTGCGGGAGCTGAACAATGAGCAGTTCTTC
TRBJ2-5 - TRBV10-3 - CAISESGARQETQYF TGTGCCATCAGTGAGTCGGGGGCGAGACAAGAGACCCAGTACTTC
TRBJ1-1 - TRBV19 TRBD1 CASSTEGQGNTEAFF TGTGCCAGTAGTACGGAGGGACAGGGGAACACTGAAGCTTTCTTT
TRBJ2-1 - TRBV6-5 TRBD1 CASRPGTGTHNEQFF TGTGCCAGCAGGCCCGGGACAGGGACTCACAATGAGCAGTTCTTC
TRBJ2-5 - TRBV28 TRBD1 CASQQGAVETQYF TGTGCCAGTCAACAGGGGGCGGTGGAGACCCAGTACTTC
TRBJ2-1 - TRBV7-3 TRBD2 CASSPRSGLVNFEQFF TGTGCCAGCAGCCCCAGATCGGGACTAGTGAACTTTGAGCAGTTCTTC
TRBJ1-3 - TRBV19 - CASTLTGEASGNTIYF TGTGCCAGTACCTTAACGGGGGAGGCTTCAGGAAACACCATATATTTT
TRBJ1-2 few TRBV10-3 TRBD1 CAIERTGGGYTF TGTGCCATTGAAAGGACAGGAGGGGGCTACACCTTC
TRBJ1-5 - TRBV19 TRBD1 CASSIVSILFPGTGPNHNQPQHF TGTGCCAGTAGTATAGTCTCTATTCTATTTCCCGGGACAGGGCCTAATCACAATCAGCCCCAGCATTTT
TRBJ2-1 - TRBV6-2/TRBV6-3 - CASSRPSAPQHNEQFF TGTGCCAGCAGCCGCCCCTCCGCCCCACAGCACAATGAGCAGTTCTTC
TRBJ1-6 few TRBV5-4 - CASSLREMLTPLHF TGTGCCAGCAGCTTGAGGGAGATGCTCACACCCCTCCACTTT